A single sample is the source of the 14 T cell receptor beta chains below, sequenced in a study of T cells in Graves' hyperthyroidism and ophthalmopathy. Amplified regions were TCR beta CDR3 sequences from RNA transcripts. First-round RT-PCR targeting the TCR CDR3 was performed with the HTBI primer set. A single record per CDR3 protein comes from TCRdb applying MiXCR to the multiplex PCR reads. The table has 400,000 to 500,000 distinct CDR3 sequences, over 12% seen once; the top ten hold approximately 13%. The sequencing sample was made of blood. These receptors were obtained from a man aged 18 to 35 with Graves' ophthalmopathy.

Here the CDR3 DNA reads TGTGCCAGCAGCCCCCGTGAGGTCATCATTCAGTACTTC. Translation gives CASSPREVIIQYF. The V and J genes are TRBV7-9 and TRBJ2-4, with D hard to call. CDR3 size: 13 residues. CDR1 and CDR2 (germline): SEHNR, FQNEAQ (reference sequence). Deletions cut 5 bases from V and 9 bases from J, with 14 bases between.

This clonotype appeared a few times. The chain has TRBV6-1 and TRBJ1-5; no clear D. V shed 10 bases and J shed 2 bases, with 9 bases lying between them. Germline CDR1 is MNHNS and CDR2 is SASEGT. The CDR3 has 12 amino acids. CDR3 coding DNA: TGTGCCATTCGGCCTGGCAATCAGCCCCAGCATTTT. As protein: CAIRPGNQPQHF.

This clonotype has ten or more counts. The chain employs TRBV24-1 and TRBJ1-5, with 8 bases aligning to TRBD1. The CDR3 is 14 residues long. Germline lookup yields CDR1 KGHDR and CDR2 SFDVKD. V shed 2 bases, J shed 7 bases, and the junction held 3 bases outside the gene matches. In DNA form, the CDR3 reads TGTGCCACCAGTGATTCCCAGGGGGCCCAGCCCCAGCATTTT. Its protein product is CATSDSQGAQPQHF.

This clonotype has ten or more counts. V usage is TRBV7-8 and J usage is TRBJ2-1, with 14 bases fitting TRBD2. CDR1 is SGHVS and CDR2 is FQNEAQ in the germline V gene. The length of the CDR3 is 16 residues. V gave up 5 bases and J gave up 6 bases; unmatched junction bases: 6. The CDR3 spells CASSHRLAGGVNEQFF. In nucleotides, the CDR3 is TGTGCCAGCAGCCATAGACTAGCGGGAGGGGTCAATGAGCAGTTCTTC.

This clonotype was counted many times. The chain links TRBV12-3 or TRBV12-4 to TRBJ2-1, with a possible D match to TRBD2 (5 bases). This CDR3 is 13 amino acids long. V dropped 5 bases and J dropped 8 bases, with 13 bases sitting between them. The CDR3 DNA follows: TGTGCCAGCAGTCAGGACGGGATTCATGAGCAGTTCTTC. Its translation: CASSQDGIHEQFF.

The chain joins TRBV12-3 or TRBV12-4 to TRBJ2-7; D perhaps matches TRBD2 (6 bases). Trimming pared 4 bases from V and 6 bases from J, leaving 16 bases between. This CDR3 contains 14 residues. The CDR3 here is CASSWGRRDLEQYF. The CDR3 nucleotides are TGTGCCAGCAGTTGGGGGAGGCGGGACCTCGAGCAGTACTTC.

This clonotype was found many times. The CDR3 spells CASSDRRGGQETQYF. The CDR3 DNA follows: TGTGCCAGCAGTGATCGGCGGGGGGGCCAAGAGACCCAGTACTTC. The chain has TRBV2 and TRBJ2-5; TRBD2 aligns across 9 bases. The CDR3 consists of 15 residues. J gave up 1 base and V 3 bases, and 3 bases lay outside the gene matches. Per the germline V gene, CDR1 is SNHLY and CDR2 is FYNNEI. Complete variable domain (other parts from reference TRBV2 and TRBJ2-5): EPEVTQTPSHQVTQMGQEVILRCVPISNHLYFYWYRQILGQKVEFLVSFYNNEISEKSEIFDDQFSVERPDGSNFTLKIRSTKLEDSAMYFCASSDRRGGQETQYFGPGTRLLVL.

This clonotype showed up many times. The chain has TRBV6-5 and TRBJ2-5; D not certain. The length of the CDR3 is 15 residues. Deletions cut 2 bases from V and 5 bases from J, with 15 bases between. Germline V gene sequence: CDR1 MNHEY, CDR2 SVGAGI. In nucleotides, the CDR3 is TGTGCCAGCAGTTACGCATCGGTAGTAAGGGAGACCCAGTACTTC. It yields the protein CASSYASVVRETQYF.

In the case of this clonotype: A much larger clone differs from this one at a single base, so this may be a read error. The chain carries TRBV30 and TRBJ2-7, with TRBD1 matching over 7 bases. V lost 2 bases to trimming and J lost 4 bases; unmatched junction nucleotides: 11. The germline CDR1 and CDR2 sequences are GTSNPN and SVGIG (reference sequence). The CDR3 runs to 15 residues. CDR3 DNA sequence: TGTGCCTGGAGTTCCCTAGGGGGCGCTTCTTACGAGCAGTACTTC. Amino acid sequence: CAWSSLGGASYEQYF.

This clonotype was observed at least ten times. V is TRBV7-8 and J is TRBJ1-2; TRBD1 agrees at 11 bases. CDR1 SGHVS and CDR2 FQNEAQ come from the germline V gene. The CDR3 length is 15 residues. J lost 8 bases, V lost 11 bases, and 16 bases had no gene match. CDR3 nucleotide sequence: TGTGCCGCCTATCCCGGGACAGGGGGTAGTGGCGGCTACACCTTC. Its protein is CAAYPGTGGSGGYTF. Full variable domain (outside the CDR3, taken from reference TRBV7-8 and TRBJ1-2): GAGVSQSPRYKVAKRGQDVALRCDPISGHVSLFWYQQALGQGPEFLTYFQNEAQLDKSGLPSDRFFAERPEGSVSTLKIQRTQQEDSAVYLCAAYPGTGGSGGYTFGSGTRLTVV.

For the CDR3, the DNA is TGTGCCAGCAGACAGGTCTTCGTAAATCCCGGGGAGCTGTTTTTT. It yields the protein CASRQVFVNPGELFF. V gene TRBV6-1 combines with J gene TRBJ2-2; maybe TRBD1 (5 bases). V lost 6 bases to trimming and J lost 6 bases, with 17 bases between them. CDR1 MNHNS and CDR2 SASEGT come from the germline V gene. CDR3 length: 15 amino acids.

This clonotype was seen a few times. This chain joins TRBV3-1 and TRBJ2-7, with 8 bases lining up with TRBD2. Per germline, CDR1 LGHDT and CDR2 YNNKEL (reference sequence). The CDR3 length is 16 residues. Trimming cost V 0 bases and J 2 bases; bases outside gene matches: 6. CDR3 sequence: CASSQDLAGGPYEQYF. The CDR3 bases are TGTGCCAGCAGCCAAGATCTGGCGGGAGGTCCCTACGAGCAGTACTTC.

This clonotype was observed at least ten times. The V call is TRBV20-1, the J call TRBJ1-1; 7 bases line up with TRBD1. Trimming cost V 2 bases and J 3 bases; bases outside gene matches: 12. This CDR3 is built from 16 residues. Germline V gives CDR1 DFQATT, CDR2 SNEGSKA (reference sequence). In nucleotides, the CDR3 is TGCAGTGCTAGATTTTCTACTAGAGGGACAGACACTGAAGCTTTCTTT. Protein product: CSARFSTRGTDTEAFF.

There are many counts of this clonotype. This chain links TRBV27 with TRBJ2-7; 9 bases fit TRBD2. V gave up 4 bases and J gave up 5 bases; unmatched junction bases: 6. This CDR3 is built from 14 residues. Germline values: CDR1 MNHEY, CDR2 SMNVEV (reference sequence). This CDR3 is CASSSLAGRNEQYF. The CDR3 region has the DNA TGTGCCAGCAGTTCCCTAGCGGGAAGGAACGAGCAGTACTTC.